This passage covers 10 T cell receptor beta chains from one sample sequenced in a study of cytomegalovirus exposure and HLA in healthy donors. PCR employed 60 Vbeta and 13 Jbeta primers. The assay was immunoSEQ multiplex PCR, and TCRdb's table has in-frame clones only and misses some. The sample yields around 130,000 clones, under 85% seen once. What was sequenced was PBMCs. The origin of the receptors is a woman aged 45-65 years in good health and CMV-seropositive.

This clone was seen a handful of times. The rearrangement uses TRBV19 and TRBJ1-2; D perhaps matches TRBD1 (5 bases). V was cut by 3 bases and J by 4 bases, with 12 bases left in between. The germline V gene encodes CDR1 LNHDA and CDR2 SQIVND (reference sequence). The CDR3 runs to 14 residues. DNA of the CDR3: TGTGCCAGTAGTATGGCGAGACAGATCTATGGCTACACCTTC. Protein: CASSMARQIYGYTF.

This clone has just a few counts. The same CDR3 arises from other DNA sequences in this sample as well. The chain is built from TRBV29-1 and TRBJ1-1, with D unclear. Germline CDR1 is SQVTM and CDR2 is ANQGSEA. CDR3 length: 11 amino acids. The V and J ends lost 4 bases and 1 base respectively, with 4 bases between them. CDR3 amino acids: CSVGRNTEAFF. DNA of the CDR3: TGCAGCGTTGGCAGGAACACTGAAGCTTTCTTT.

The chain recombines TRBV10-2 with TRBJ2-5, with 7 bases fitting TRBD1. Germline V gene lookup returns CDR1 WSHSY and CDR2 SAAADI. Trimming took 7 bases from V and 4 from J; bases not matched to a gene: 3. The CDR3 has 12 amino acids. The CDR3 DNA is TGCGCCAGCACAGGGGGTGGAGAGACCCAGTACTTC. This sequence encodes CASTGGGETQYF.

CDR3 sequence reads: CSVRNGYEQYF. CDR3 sequence (DNA): TGCAGTGTACGAAACGGCTACGAGCAGTACTTC. The chain has TRBV20-1 and TRBJ2-7; D uncertain. The CDR3 extends over 11 amino acids. The germline V gene has CDR1 DFQATT and CDR2 SNEGSKA (reference sequence). Between the trimmed V and J ends, which lost 7 bases and 3 bases, there was a span of 10 bases.

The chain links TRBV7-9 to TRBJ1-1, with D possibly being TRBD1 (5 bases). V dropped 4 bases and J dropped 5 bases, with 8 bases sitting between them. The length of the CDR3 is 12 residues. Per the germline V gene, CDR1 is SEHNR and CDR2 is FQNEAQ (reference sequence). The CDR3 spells CASSSGSTEAFF. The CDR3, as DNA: TGTGCCAGCAGCTCAGGGTCGACTGAAGCTTTCTTT.

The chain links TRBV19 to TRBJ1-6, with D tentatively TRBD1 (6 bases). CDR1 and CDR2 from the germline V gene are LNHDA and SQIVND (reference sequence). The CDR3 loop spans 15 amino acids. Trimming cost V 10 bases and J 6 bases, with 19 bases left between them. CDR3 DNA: TGTGCCACTCACTCTTCAGGGGCTTCTAATTCACCCCTCCACTTT. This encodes CATHSSGASNSPLHF.

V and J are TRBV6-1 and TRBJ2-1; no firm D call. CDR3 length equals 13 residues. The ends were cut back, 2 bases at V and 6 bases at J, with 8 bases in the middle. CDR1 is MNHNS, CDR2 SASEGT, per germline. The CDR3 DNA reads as TGTGCCAGCAGTGAATTTCCGGGCAATGAGCAGTTCTTC. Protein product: CASSEFPGNEQFF.

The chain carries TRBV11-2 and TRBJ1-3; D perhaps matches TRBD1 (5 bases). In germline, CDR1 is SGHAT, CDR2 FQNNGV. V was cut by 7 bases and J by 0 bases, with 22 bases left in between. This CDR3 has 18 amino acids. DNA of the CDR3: TGTGCCAGCACGCCGGGACTCCGCTCTTTACCCTCTGGAAACACCATATATTTT. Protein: CASTPGLRSLPSGNTIYF. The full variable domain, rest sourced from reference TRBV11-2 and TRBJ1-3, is EAGVAQSPRYKIIEKRQSVAFWCNPISGHATLYWYQQILGQGPKLLIQFQNNGVVDDSQLPKDRFSAERLKGVDSTLKIQPAKLEDSAVYLCASTPGLRSLPSGNTIYFGEGSWLTVV.

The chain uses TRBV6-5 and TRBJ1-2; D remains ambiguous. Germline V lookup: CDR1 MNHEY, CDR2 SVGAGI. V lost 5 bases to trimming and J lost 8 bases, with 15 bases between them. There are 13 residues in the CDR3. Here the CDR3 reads CASSRTRNSGYTF. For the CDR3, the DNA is TGTGCCAGCAGTAGAACCAGAAATAGCGGCTACACCTTC.

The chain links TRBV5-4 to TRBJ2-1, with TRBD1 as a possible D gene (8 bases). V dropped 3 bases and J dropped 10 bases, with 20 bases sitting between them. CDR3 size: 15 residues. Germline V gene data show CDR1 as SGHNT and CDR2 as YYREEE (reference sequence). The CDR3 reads CASSSGGQDAWEQFF. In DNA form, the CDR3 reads TGTGCCAGCAGCTCGGGGGGACAGGACGCTTGGGAGCAGTTCTTC. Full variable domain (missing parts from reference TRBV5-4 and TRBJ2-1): ETGVTQSPTHLIKTRGQQVTLRCSSQSGHNTVSWYQQALGQGPQFIFQYYREEENGRGNFPPRFSGLQFPNYSSELNVNALELDDSALYLCASSSGGQDAWEQFFGPGTRLTVL.